Shown below are 21 T cell receptor beta chains from a single sample sequenced in a study of T cells in Graves' hyperthyroidism and ophthalmopathy (dated 2019 in TCRdb). Library generation was performed with multiplex PCR. Instrument used: Illumina HiSeq 2000. The TCR beta CDR3 regions were amplified from RNA transcripts. The first round of RT-PCR for the TCR CDR3 was performed with the HTBI primer set and the Qiagen OneStep RT-PCR kit. TCRdb reran the public reads through fastp at Q25 and MiXCR, keeping productive beta chains. Rows are combined by CDR3 protein, so each entry shows the most common genes and DNA. Here the sample has hundreds of thousands of distinct CDR3 sequences; approximately 42% occur a single time. About 7.7% of the sample rests with the top ten. Sequencing was done on a sample of peripheral blood or thyroid tissue (not recorded which). The receptors were gathered from an adult man with Graves' disease, either hyperthyroidism or ophthalmopathy (not recorded which).

Comment on this clonotype: The junction departs from germline at one end; a sequencing error may be responsible. The chain uses TRBV24-1 and TRBJ1-1; maybe TRBD1 (6 bases). CDR3 size: 13 residues. The V gene's germline CDR1 is KGHDR and CDR2 SFDVKD. CDR3 residues: CVTRLQGNTEAFF. CDR3 bases: TGTGTCACCAGATTACAGGGGAACACTGAAGCTTTCTTT.

As regards this clonotype: A read error is possible here, since a much larger clone lies one base away. The chain recombines TRBV2 with TRBJ1-1; no definite D call. The CDR3 has 12 residues. Germline V gives CDR1 SNHLY, CDR2 FYNNEI. V lost 7 bases, J lost 0 bases, and 6 bases lay in between. The CDR3: CASKAVNTEAFF. CDR3 bases: TGTGCCAGCAAGGCAGTGAACACTGAAGCTTTCTTT.

This clonotype came up once. V usage is TRBV20-1 and J usage is TRBJ2-5; 11 nucleotides line up with TRBD2. This CDR3 has 14 amino acids. Germline CDR1 DFQATT, CDR2 SNEGSKA (reference sequence). Trimming at V came to 2 bases and at J to 4 bases, leaving 3 bases not matched to a gene. The CDR3 loop is CSARRLAGGETQYF. CDR3 in DNA: TGCAGTGCTAGAAGGCTAGCGGGAGGAGAGACCCAGTACTTC.

V gene TRBV10-3 combines with J gene TRBJ2-2, with 14 nucleotides matching TRBD2. The CDR3 sequence is 16 residues long. The V gene's germline CDR1 is ENHRY and CDR2 SYGVKD. After removal of 7 bases from V and 6 bases from J, the junction contained 7 bases not matched to a gene. The CDR3 DNA reads as TGTGCCATCAAGGCTCCGGGACTAGCGGGAGCCGGGGAGCTGTTTTTT. It yields the protein CAIKAPGLAGAGELFF.

This chain connects TRBV20-1 to TRBJ2-5, with TRBD2 matching 12 bases. With V trimmed by 5 bases and J by 5 bases, 9 bases remained unmatched. The germline CDR1 and CDR2 sequences are DFQATT and SNEGSKA (reference sequence). This CDR3 has 15 residues. The CDR3 DNA reads as TGCAGTGCTGGCCCTAGCGGGGGGGCCAGCGAGACCCAGTACTTC. This sequence encodes CSAGPSGGASETQYF.

About this clonotype itself: Sequence at one end of the junction differs from germline and may be a read error. The rearrangement joins TRBV11-1 to TRBJ1-4; 8 nucleotides align to TRBD1. CDR1 and CDR2 (germline): SGHAT, FQDESV (reference sequence). The CDR3 totals 14 residues. The CDR3 DNA sequence: TGTGCCAGCAGCTTGGACAGGGTTAATGAAAGACTGTTTTTT. Amino acid sequence: CASSLDRVNERLFF.

This clonotype was seen many times. This chain uses TRBV6-1 with TRBJ1-2, with unresolved D. The CDR3 sequence is 15 residues long. From germline, CDR1 is MNHNS and CDR2 SASEGT. Trimming took off 0 bases at V and 4 bases at J, with 12 bases between the two ends. CDR3 nucleotides: TGTGCCAGCAGTGAAGCTGCAGCAACCTTCTATGGCTACACCTTC. This encodes CASSEAAATFYGYTF.

The chain employs TRBV5-4 and TRBJ2-2, with 8 positions matching TRBD1. CDR1 and CDR2 from the germline V gene are SGHNT and YYREEE (reference sequence). This CDR3 contains 15 residues. J lost 5 bases, V lost 4 bases, and 7 bases had no gene match. The chain's CDR3 is CASSPGQGSTGELFF. The CDR3 nucleotides are TGTGCCAGCAGCCCTGGACAGGGAAGTACCGGGGAGCTGTTTTTT.

V usage is TRBV9 and J usage is TRBJ2-7; possibly TRBD1 for D (6 bases). CDR3 size: 16 residues. In germline, CDR1 is SGDLS, CDR2 YYNGEE. Trimming pared 7 bases from V and 3 bases from J, leaving 23 bases between. DNA for the CDR3: TGTGCCAGCTCACCACCAGGCGGACAGTTTATCTACGAGCAGTACTTC. It specifies CASSPPGGQFIYEQYF.

This clonotype has at least ten counts. This chain links TRBV14 with TRBJ1-2, with D perhaps TRBD1 (5 bases). V was trimmed by 5 bases and J by 3 bases, leaving 10 bases between them. Germline-derived CDR1 and CDR2 are SGHDN and FVKESK. CDR3 size: 13 residues. CDR3 nucleotide sequence: TGTGCCAGCAGCTGGGACCCAGACTATGGCTACACCTTC. Amino acids: CASSWDPDYGYTF.

Points on this clonotype: Its ends do not fully match the called genes, so a read error is possible. The chain couples TRBV9 to TRBJ2-7, with D uncertain. CDR3 length: 15 residues. The germline V gene has CDR1 SGDLS and CDR2 YYNGEE. The CDR3 bases are TGCGCCAGCAGCCAAGAAGTTGGGGTCCGCTACGAGCAGTACTTC. This encodes CASSQEVGVRYEQYF.

This clonotype has more than one count but fewer than ten. This sequence joins TRBV10-2 and TRBJ1-5; maybe TRBD1 (5 bases). Per germline, CDR1 WSHSY and CDR2 SAAADI. V lost 5 bases to trimming and J lost 3 bases, with 11 bases between them. The CDR3 has 14 amino acids. The CDR3 protein is CASSRAGYNQPQHF. The CDR3 DNA sequence: TGCGCCAGCAGTCGGGCAGGGTACAATCAGCCCCAGCATTTT.

The sample holds a few counts of this clonotype. This sequence may be a read error, since a much larger clone differs from it by one base. The rearrangement links TRBV25-1 to TRBJ2-7; D remains ambiguous. CDR1 is MGHDK and CDR2 is SYGVNS in the germline V gene. V lost 7 bases to trimming and J lost 1 base, with 14 bases between them. The CDR3 totals 14 residues. The chain's CDR3 is CASTQSTVSYEQYF. CDR3 coding DNA: TGTGCCAGCACTCAGAGTACGGTTTCCTACGAGCAGTACTTC.

V is TRBV2 and J is TRBJ1-5; 11 positions match TRBD1. This CDR3 comprises 14 residues. Germline values: CDR1 SNHLY, CDR2 FYNNEI. The V gene end was trimmed by 6 bases and the J gene end by 11 bases; junction bases not matched to a gene: 9. Here the CDR3 reads CASSQGTGGSTQHF. The DNA for the CDR3 is TGTGCCAGCAGCCAAGGGACAGGGGGATCGACCCAGCATTTT. The entire variable domain, with the rest obtained from reference TRBV2 and TRBJ1-5, is as follows: EPEVTQTPSHQVTQMGQEVILRCVPISNHLYFYWYRQILGQKVEFLVSFYNNEISEKSEIFDDQFSVERPDGSNFTLKIRSTKLEDSAMYFCASSQGTGGSTQHFGDGTRLSIL.

The chain couples TRBV29-1 to TRBJ2-5; 8 nucleotides agree with TRBD2. Trimming at V came to 7 bases and at J to 0 bases, leaving 1 base not matched to a gene. The length of the CDR3 is 12 residues. CDR1 is SQVTM, CDR2 ANQGSEA, per germline. CDR3 coding DNA: TGCAGCGGCGGGGGGTACCAAGAGACCCAGTACTTC. It yields the protein CSGGGYQETQYF.

This clonotype was seen ten or more times. The rearrangement links TRBV2 to TRBJ2-7; perhaps TRBD2 as D (5 bases). The CDR3 has 14 amino acids. Trimming took off 3 bases at V and 0 bases at J, with 9 bases between the two ends. From germline, CDR1 is SNHLY and CDR2 FYNNEI. CDR3 in amino acids: CASSDSGSSYEQYF. For the CDR3, the DNA is TGTGCCAGCAGTGACAGTGGGAGCTCCTACGAGCAGTACTTC.

Concerning this clonotype: This sequence may be a read error, since a much larger clone differs from it by one base. The genes are TRBV24-1 and TRBJ1-3, with D unclear. The CDR3 sequence is 16 residues long. Germline V gives CDR1 KGHDR, CDR2 SFDVKD. This chain's CDR3 is CATSDPQGPTGNTLYF. The DNA for the CDR3 is TGTGCCACCAGTGACCCACAAGGGCCTACTGGAAACACCTTATATTTT.

Points on this clonotype: This may arise from a read error, as a much more abundant clone is one base away. The rearrangement uses TRBV10-3 and TRBJ1-1; D might be TRBD1 (6 bases). This CDR3 is built from 14 residues. Trimming took off 6 bases at V and 1 base at J, with 12 bases between the two ends. Germline lookup yields CDR1 ENHRY and CDR2 SYGVKD. The CDR3 region is CAIRTGFGNTEAFF. The CDR3 nucleotides are TGTGCCATCAGAACAGGGTTTGGGAACACTGAAGCTTTCTTT.

J is TRBJ2-7 and V is TRBV29-1; 8 bases are a match to TRBD1. The CDR3 spans 12 residues. CDR1 and CDR2 from the germline V gene are SQVTM and ANQGSEA. The V segment lost 8 bases and the J segment 7 bases; nucleotides outside the gene matches: 10. The CDR3 sequence is CSIRQGRGEQYF. CDR3 DNA: TGCAGCATAAGACAGGGGAGAGGAGAGCAGTACTTC.

This chain connects TRBV20-1 to TRBJ1-3; no clear D gene. With 6 bases removed from V and 0 bases from J, the gap between germline ends came to 12 bases. The CDR3 spans 14 residues. From germline, CDR1 is DFQATT and CDR2 SNEGSKA (reference sequence). Here the CDR3 reads CSASDVTSGNTIYF. CDR3 bases: TGCAGTGCCAGCGACGTTACCTCTGGAAACACCATATATTTT.

This clonotype was seen more than once but under ten times. The chain has TRBV9 and TRBJ1-4; 11 bases align to TRBD1. V was pared by 4 bases and J by 6 bases, with 5 bases of the junction left unmatched. The CDR3 is made up of 15 amino acids. Germline V gene data show CDR1 as SGDLS and CDR2 as YYNGEE. The CDR3 loop reads CASSSRTGGYEKLFF. Here the CDR3 DNA reads TGTGCCAGCAGCTCAAGGACAGGGGGCTATGAAAAACTGTTTTTT.